This TCR beta chain was captured in a study of blood T cell repertoires in COVID-19. This clone was seen once. Germline-derived CDR1 and CDR2 are SGHNT and YYREEE (reference sequence). Trimming took 0 bases from V and 9 from J; bases not matched to a gene: 8. This CDR3 comprises 16 residues. Libraries were prepared by immunoSEQ multiplex PCR; TCRdb keeps only in-frame clonotypes and omits some of them. The sample gives 150,000 to 200,000 clones, under 90% of which show up once; around 7% is in the top ten. Sample: peripheral blood. This chain uses TRBV5-4 with TRBJ2-3; 12 bases are shared with TRBD2. The sequence derives from a man between 35 and 55 years old with acute or convalescent COVID-19. Here the CDR3 DNA reads TGTGCCAGCAGCTTGGGGTTAACTAGCGGGGGGCCGACGCAGTATTTT. Its protein is CASSLGLTSGGPTQYF.